Below, 3 T cell receptor beta chains from the same sample are listed, as sequenced in a study of beta chain features in type 1 diabetes. Expressed TCRB transcripts were sequenced because the isolated RNA had all been reverse transcribed beforehand. Sequenced by immunoSEQ multiplex PCR; TCRdb stores in-frame clones only, minus some. The table lists almost 350,000 clones, around 7.6% of them singletons. Sequencing was done on a sample of central memory CD4+ T cells from blood. The receptors were sampled from a woman younger than 30 in good health.

This clone was observed a few times. The chain couples TRBV27 to TRBJ2-1, with a weak D call TRBD1 (7 bases). V shed 5 bases and J shed 4 bases, with 30 bases lying between them. CDR3 length: 20 amino acids. Per the germline V gene, CDR1 is MNHEY and CDR2 is SMNVEV (reference sequence). CDR3 residues: CASSAHRGQRVDYMYNEQFF. For the CDR3, the DNA is TGTGCCAGCAGTGCCCACAGGGGCCAGCGGGTGGATTACATGTACAATGAGCAGTTCTTC.

This clone occurred a few times. The gene calls are TRBV29-1 and TRBJ2-7, with TRBD1 matching over 7 bases. The junction had 8 bases not matched to a gene; V was cut back by 4 bases and J by 5 bases. In germline, CDR1 is SQVTM, CDR2 ANQGSEA. The CDR3 totals 13 residues. The CDR3 sequence is CSVGGQERNEQYF. The CDR3 bases are TGCAGCGTTGGAGGACAGGAGCGGAACGAGCAGTACTTC.

The chain carries TRBV28 and TRBJ2-1; 10 bases are a match to TRBD1. CDR3 length: 13 residues. After removal of 6 bases from V and 7 bases from J, the junction contained 3 bases not matched to a gene. Germline V gives CDR1 MDHEN, CDR2 SYDVKM. The CDR3 protein is CASRPGQGNEQFF. CDR3 nucleotide sequence: TGTGCCAGCAGGCCGGGACAGGGGAATGAGCAGTTCTTC.